These 9 T cell receptor beta chains share one sample of origin, sequenced in a study of T cell responses to AZD1222 COVID-19 vaccine. Using immunoSEQ multiplex PCR, the repertoire was profiled, and TCRdb retains in-frame clones only, with some absent. Among about 110,000 clones listed, roughly 84% were seen once. The sequences come from peripheral blood, collected on day 0 of AZD1222 vaccination. Source of these receptors: an adult in good health.

This clone was counted a single time. The genes are TRBV27 and TRBJ1-1; D is undetermined. The germline V gene encodes CDR1 MNHEY and CDR2 SMNVEV (reference sequence). V lost 3 bases and J 5 bases, leaving 10 bases between the germline ends. The CDR3 length is 13 residues. The chain's CDR3 is CASSFRGLTEAFF. DNA for the CDR3: TGTGCCAGCAGTTTCCGCGGTTTGACTGAAGCTTTCTTT.

This chain's CDR3 is CASSLRQGVIQYF. The CDR3 nucleotides read TGTGCCAGCAGCTTAAGGCAGGGGGTCATTCAGTACTTC. The chain joins TRBV5-8 to TRBJ2-4; 7 bases fit TRBD1. Germline CDR1 reads SGHTS; CDR2 reads YDEGEE. The CDR3 loop spans 13 amino acids. Trimming removed 2 bases from V and 9 bases from J; junction bases left unmatched: 5. Full variable domain (missing parts from reference TRBV5-8 and TRBJ2-4): EAGVTQSPTHLIKTRGQQATLRCSPISGHTSVYWYQQALGLGLQFLLWYDEGEERNRGNFPPRFSGRQFPNYSSELNVNALELEDSALYLCASSLRQGVIQYFGAGTRLSVL.

The rearrangement links TRBV4-3 to TRBJ1-1, with D tentatively TRBD1 (6 bases). V was clipped by 0 bases and J by 5 bases, with 13 bases between them. The CDR3 spans 15 residues. Germline CDR1 reads LGHNA; CDR2 reads YSLEER. CDR3 region: CASSQDSQGGTEAFF. The CDR3 nucleotides read TGCGCCAGCAGCCAAGATTCACAGGGAGGGACTGAAGCTTTCTTT.

This chain links TRBV27 with TRBJ1-2, with 9 bases matching TRBD1. V lost 5 bases, J lost 5 bases, and 9 bases stayed unmatched. Germline assignment: CDR1 MNHEY and CDR2 SMNVEV (reference sequence). The CDR3 extends over 15 amino acids. CDR3 nucleotide sequence: TGTGCCAGCAGTCCGCTGGGGACAGGGACTTATGGCTACACCTTC. This codes for CASSPLGTGTYGYTF.

The V call is TRBV10-1, the J call TRBJ2-3; TRBD2 aligns across 10 bases. J gave up 5 bases and V 8 bases, and 1 base lay outside the gene matches. Germline CDR1 and CDR2: WNHNN and SYGVQD (reference sequence). There are 12 residues in the CDR3. Here the CDR3 reads CASSSGGDTQYF. The CDR3, as DNA: TGCGCCAGCTCTAGCGGGGGAGATACGCAGTATTTT.

The rearrangement links TRBV19 to TRBJ2-7; a weak D match, TRBD1 (5 bases). Germline-derived CDR1 and CDR2 are LNHDA and SQIVND (reference sequence). The V end lost 5 bases, the J end lost 7 bases, and 15 bases lay between the germline ends. This CDR3 has 13 amino acids. This CDR3 reads CASSLLQGTEQYF. The CDR3 coding sequence is TGTGCCAGTAGTCTCCTTCAGGGAACTGAGCAGTACTTC.

A few counts support this clone. This chain's CDR3 is CASSPLAGFDEQYF. The CDR3 DNA sequence: TGTGCCAGCAGCCCACTAGCGGGGTTTGACGAGCAGTACTTC. This rearrangement joins TRBV3-1 (or the pseudogene TRBV3-2) to TRBJ2-7; 10 bases match TRBD2. V dropped 4 bases and J dropped 5; count of bases not matched to a gene: 5. The CDR3 spans 14 residues. CDR1 is LGHDT and CDR2 is YNNKEL in the germline V gene (reference sequence).

The chain carries TRBV7-6 and TRBJ1-6, with D perhaps matching TRBD1 (5 bases). The CDR3 runs to 15 residues. Trimming left V 5 bases short and J 6 bases short, with 14 bases between. The germline CDR1 and CDR2 sequences are SGHVS and FNYEAQ. CDR3 residues: CASSPGVGSNSPLHF. In DNA form, the CDR3 reads TGTGCCAGCAGCCCGGGGGTGGGCTCTAATTCACCCCTCCACTTT.

The rearrangement joins TRBV7-6 to TRBJ2-7, with 8 bases aligning to TRBD2. Germline V lookup: CDR1 SGHVS, CDR2 FNYEAQ. The length of the CDR3 is 14 residues. V shed 1 base and J 2 bases; nucleotides not matched to a gene: 1. CDR3 in DNA: TGTGCCAGCAGCTTAGACGGGGGGGCCTACGAGCAGTACTTC. It encodes CASSLDGGAYEQYF.